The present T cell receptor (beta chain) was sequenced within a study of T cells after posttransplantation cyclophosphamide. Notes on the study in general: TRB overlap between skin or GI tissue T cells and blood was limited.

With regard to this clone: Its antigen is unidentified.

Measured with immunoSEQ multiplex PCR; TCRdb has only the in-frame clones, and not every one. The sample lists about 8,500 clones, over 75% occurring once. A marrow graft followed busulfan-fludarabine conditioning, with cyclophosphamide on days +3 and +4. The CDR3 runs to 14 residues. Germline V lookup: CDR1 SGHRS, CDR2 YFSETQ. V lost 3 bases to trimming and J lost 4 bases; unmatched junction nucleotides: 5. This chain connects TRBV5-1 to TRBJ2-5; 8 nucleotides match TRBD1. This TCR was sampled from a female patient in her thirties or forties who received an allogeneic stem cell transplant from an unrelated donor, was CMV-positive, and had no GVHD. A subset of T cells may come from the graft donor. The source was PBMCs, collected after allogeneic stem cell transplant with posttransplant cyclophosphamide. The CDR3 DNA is TGCGCCAGCAGCTCGGGACAGGCTGGAGAGACCCAGTACTTC. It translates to CASSSGQAGETQYF.